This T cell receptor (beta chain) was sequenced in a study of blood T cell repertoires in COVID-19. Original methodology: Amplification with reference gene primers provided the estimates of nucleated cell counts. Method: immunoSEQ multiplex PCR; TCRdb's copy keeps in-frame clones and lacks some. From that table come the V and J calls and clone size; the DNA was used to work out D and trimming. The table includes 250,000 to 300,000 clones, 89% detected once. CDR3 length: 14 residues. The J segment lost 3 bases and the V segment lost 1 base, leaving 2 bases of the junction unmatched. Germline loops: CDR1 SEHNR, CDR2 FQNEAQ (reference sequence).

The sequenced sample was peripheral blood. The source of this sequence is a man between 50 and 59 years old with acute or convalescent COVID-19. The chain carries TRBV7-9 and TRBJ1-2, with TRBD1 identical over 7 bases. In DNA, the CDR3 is TGTGCCAGCAGCTTAGGCGGGACAGACTATGGCTACACCTTC. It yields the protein CASSLGGTDYGYTF. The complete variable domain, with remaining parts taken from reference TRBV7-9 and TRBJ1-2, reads DTGVSQNPRHKITKRGQNVTFRCDPISEHNRLYWYRQTLGQGPEFLTYFQNEAQLEKSRLLSDRFSAERPKGSFSTLEIQRTEQGDSAMYLCASSLGGTDYGYTFGSGTRLTVV.